This TCR beta chain is from a study of radiation and T cells in renal cell carcinoma. The CDR3 is 15 residues long. V was trimmed by 0 bases and J by 4 bases, leaving 9 bases between them. Looked up from germline, CDR1 is LNHNV and CDR2 is YYDKDF (reference sequence). Time point defined: baseline pretreatment blood. Treatment specified: 15 Gy SBRT to primary tumor, nephrectomy 4 weeks later. The data were produced by immunoSEQ multiplex PCR, yet TCRdb's version contains in-frame clones alone and is incomplete. The sample carries approximately 100,000 clones, about 88% recorded once. The sequence came from a man aged 45-65 years with renal cell carcinoma. This specimen was blood, taken from a patient whose treatment included radiotherapy and nephrectomy. The J gene is TRBJ1-4, the V gene TRBV15; a possible D gene is TRBD1 (6 bases). Here the CDR3 reads CATSRDLDSNEKLFF. The CDR3 region has the DNA TGTGCCACCAGCAGAGATTTGGACAGTAATGAAAAACTGTTTTTT. The full variable domain, completed using reference TRBV15 and TRBJ1-4, is DAMVIQNPRYQVTQFGKPVTLSCSQTLNHNVMYWYQQKSSQAPKLLFHYYDKDFNNEADTPDNFQSRRPNTSFCFLDIRSPGLGDTAMYLCATSRDLDSNEKLFFGSGTQLSVL.